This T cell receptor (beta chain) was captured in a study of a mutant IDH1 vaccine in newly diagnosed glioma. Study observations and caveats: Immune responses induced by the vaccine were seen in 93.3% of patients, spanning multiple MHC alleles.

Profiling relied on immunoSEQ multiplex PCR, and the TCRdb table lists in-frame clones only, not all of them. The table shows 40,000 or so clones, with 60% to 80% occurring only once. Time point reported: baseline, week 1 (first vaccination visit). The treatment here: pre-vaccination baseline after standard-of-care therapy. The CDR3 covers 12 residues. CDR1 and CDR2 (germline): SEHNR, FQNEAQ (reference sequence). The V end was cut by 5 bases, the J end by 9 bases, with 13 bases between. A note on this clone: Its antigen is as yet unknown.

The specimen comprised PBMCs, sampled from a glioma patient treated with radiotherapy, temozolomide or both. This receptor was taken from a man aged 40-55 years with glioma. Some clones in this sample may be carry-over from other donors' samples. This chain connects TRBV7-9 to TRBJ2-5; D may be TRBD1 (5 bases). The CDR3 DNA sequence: TGTGCCAGCAGCCATCGACAGACCGCCCAGTACTTC. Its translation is CASSHRQTAQYF. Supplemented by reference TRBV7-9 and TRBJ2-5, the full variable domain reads DTGVSQNPRHKITKRGQNVTFRCDPISEHNRLYWYRQTLGQGPEFLTYFQNEAQLEKSRLLSDRFSAERPKGSFSTLEIQRTEQGDSAMYLCASSHRQTAQYFGPGTRLLVL.